The entry that follows covers one TCR beta chain sequence. Its antigen is currently unknown. The data belong to a study of OX40 agonist ivuxolimab in advanced cancers. CDR3 length: 14 residues. The V segment lost 5 bases and the J segment 5 bases; nucleotides outside the gene matches: 9. Per the germline V gene, CDR1 is ENHRY and CDR2 is SYGVKD. Clones were sequenced by immunoSEQ multiplex PCR, and TCRdb holds only the in-frame ones, with some missing. The table includes about 78,000 clones, roughly four fifths detected once. Study findings and constraints: People who partly responded at 0.1-3.0 mg/kg had some of the least clonal expansion seen.

The TCR comes from an adult with an advanced solid tumor such as melanoma, head and neck, liver or kidney cancer. The material was CD4+ or CD8+ T cells sorted from blood, obtained in a trial of the OX40 agonist ivuxolimab. The rearrangement uses TRBV10-3 and TRBJ2-7, with 7 bases matching TRBD1. The CDR3 nucleotides read TGTGCCATCAGTCCAGACAGGGACGCCAACGAGCAGTACTTC. This codes for CAISPDRDANEQYF.